This TCR beta chain was sequenced for a study of breast tumors, draining lymph nodes, adjacent tissues (dated by TCRdb to about 2016). Study-level background: In breast cancer patients, the study compared the TCR beta repertoires of tumor, adjacent nontumor tissue and axillary lymph nodes. In human breast cancer, the study set out to assess how tumor, surrounding tissue and draining lymph node repertoires relate to one another and whether T cells might be exchanged between them.

Lymph node samples came from the axillary draining lymph nodes of breast cancer patients. The sequencer was an Illumina HiSeq 2000. Multiplex PCR amplification was used to generate the TCR beta chain libraries. The amplified TCR beta chain products were analyzed by high-throughput sequencing. The raw public reads went through TCRdb reprocessing: fastp at Q25, MiXCR clone calling, in-frame beta chains kept. Rows merge per CDR3 protein into single entries with the most common DNA and genes. Across this sample there are 150,000 to 200,000 distinct CDR3 sequences, with roughly a third seen only once. The ten largest clones represent approximately 3.9% of the sample. This clonotype was seen at least ten times. No cognate antigen has been identified for it. Per-nucleotide qualities are absent, and no much larger clonotype sits a single base away. Findings and caveats that apply to the study as a whole: The conclusion that tumor T cells originate in lymph nodes was presented as consistent with a hypothesis rather than as directly demonstrated. Tumor T-cell repertoires showed less diversity than lymph node repertoires and more diversity than nontumor tissue repertoires, and tumor T-cell repertoires showed preferential V and J gene usage. Tumor and nontumor tissue repertoires were found to be significantly more similar in luminal-like than in basal-like breast cancer. A scenario in which most tumor T cells derive from the lymph node and then expand within tumor tissue was judged to be consistent with the data.

Sequencing input: axillary lymph node tissue. The receptor comes from a female donor with breast cancer. Some clones in this sample may be carry-over from other donors' samples.

For the CDR3, the sequence is CASSQGSGTQYF. The DNA reads TGTGCCAGCAGCCAAGGAAGTGGGACGCAGTATTTT. The chain is assembled from TRBV3-1 and TRBJ2-3, with no confidently assigned D gene. From cysteine to phenylalanine, the CDR3 is 12 amino acids long. The DNA shown is the 36-base CDR3, in frame from base 1. CDR1 is given as LGHDT and CDR2 as YNNKEL, both from the germline V gene (reference sequence). Cut back by 1 base and 9 bases, the V and J ends lie 8 bases apart.